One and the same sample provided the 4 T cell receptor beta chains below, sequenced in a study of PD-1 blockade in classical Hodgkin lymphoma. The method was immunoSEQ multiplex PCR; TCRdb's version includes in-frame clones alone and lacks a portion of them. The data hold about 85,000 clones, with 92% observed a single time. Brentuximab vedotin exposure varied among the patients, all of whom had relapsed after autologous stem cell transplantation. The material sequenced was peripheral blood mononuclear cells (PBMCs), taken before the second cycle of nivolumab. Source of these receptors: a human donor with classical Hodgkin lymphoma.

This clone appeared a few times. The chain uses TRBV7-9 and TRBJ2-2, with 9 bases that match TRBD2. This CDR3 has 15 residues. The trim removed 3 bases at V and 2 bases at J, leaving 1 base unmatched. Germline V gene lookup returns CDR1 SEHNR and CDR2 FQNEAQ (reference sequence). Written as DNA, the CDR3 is TGTGCCAGCAGCTTGACTAGCGGTAACACCGGGGAGCTGTTTTTT. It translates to CASSLTSGNTGELFF.

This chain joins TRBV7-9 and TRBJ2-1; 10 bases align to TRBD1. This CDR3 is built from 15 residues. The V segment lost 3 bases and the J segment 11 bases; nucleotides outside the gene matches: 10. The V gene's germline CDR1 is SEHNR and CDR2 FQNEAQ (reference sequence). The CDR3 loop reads CASSLIGQGGPQQFF. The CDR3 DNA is TGTGCCAGCAGCTTGATCGGACAGGGGGGACCCCAGCAGTTCTTC.

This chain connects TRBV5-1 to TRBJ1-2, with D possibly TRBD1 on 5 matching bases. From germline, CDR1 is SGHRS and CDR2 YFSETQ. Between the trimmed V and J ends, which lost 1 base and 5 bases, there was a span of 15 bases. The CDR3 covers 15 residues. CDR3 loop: CASSLSREVGYGYTF. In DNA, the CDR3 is TGCGCCAGCAGCTTGTCCAGGGAAGTAGGGTATGGCTACACCTTC.

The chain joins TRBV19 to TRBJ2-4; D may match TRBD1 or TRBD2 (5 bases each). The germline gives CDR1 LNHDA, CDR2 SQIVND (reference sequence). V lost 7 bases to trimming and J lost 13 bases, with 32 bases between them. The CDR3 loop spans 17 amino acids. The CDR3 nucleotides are TGTGCCAGTACCTCCAACCCTCCGGGACGTAGTTTATCTGGCCAGTACTTC. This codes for CASTSNPPGRSLSGQYF.